The clone carrying this TCR beta chain was seen only a few times. Its antigen is unidentified. The record originates from a study of response to subunit inactivated influenza vaccine. Whole-study results and caveats: There was a suggestion from the authors that each seasonal influenza vaccination recruits few new T cells.

V lost 4 bases to trimming and J lost 0 bases; unmatched junction nucleotides: 3. The CDR3 extends over 14 amino acids. CDR1 and CDR2 (germline): DFQATT, SNEGSKA (reference sequence). A single record per CDR3 protein comes from TCRdb applying MiXCR to the RT-PCR reads. The sample lists 800,000 to 1,000,000 distinct CDR3 sequences; 21% were seen once. The origin of this receptor is a man aged 50-59 years who received an inactivated influenza vaccine. Source: PBMCs from blood, taken 4 to 6 days after vaccination. This chain joins TRBV20-1 and TRBJ2-1, with 7 bases lining up with TRBD1. The CDR3 nucleotides are TGCAGTGCTACGACAGGGACCTCCTACAATGAGCAGTTCTTC. Translation gives CSATTGTSYNEQFF.